These 8 T cell receptor beta chains share one sample of origin, sequenced in a study of blood T cell repertoires in COVID-19. Sequenced by immunoSEQ multiplex PCR; TCRdb stores in-frame clones only, minus some. The sample consists of about 220,000 clones, roughly 80% of them appearing once. The sequenced sample consisted of peripheral blood. The receptors were gathered from a woman in her 70s with COVID-19, enrolled during active disease.

The J gene is TRBJ1-4, the V gene TRBV3-1 (or the pseudogene TRBV3-2), with TRBD1 identical over 8 bases. Germline V CDR1 and CDR2: LGHDT, YNNKEL (reference sequence). This CDR3 contains 16 residues. The V and J ends lost 5 bases and 0 bases, in that order; junction bases with no gene match: 5. CDR3 bases: TGTGCCAGCAGCTGGGACAGGAGTGCAACTAATGAAAAACTGTTTTTT. As protein: CASSWDRSATNEKLFF.

This clone was seen once. The chain carries TRBV18 and TRBJ2-3; D ambiguous. The CDR3 runs to 13 residues. The V and J ends lost 3 bases and 1 base respectively, with 5 bases between them. Germline assignment: CDR1 KGHSH and CDR2 LQKENI. The CDR3 DNA follows: TGTGCCAGCTCACCGTCCGGCACAGATACGCAGTATTTT. This sequence encodes CASSPSGTDTQYF.

The chain recombines TRBV7-9 with TRBJ1-3; D remains ambiguous. CDR3 length: 13 residues. V lost 6 bases and J 2 bases, leaving 8 bases between the germline ends. Per germline, CDR1 SEHNR and CDR2 FQNEAQ (reference sequence). This chain's CDR3 is CASRGSPGNTIYF. CDR3 nucleotides: TGTGCCAGCAGGGGGAGTCCTGGAAACACCATATATTTT. The whole variable domain, remainder taken from reference TRBV7-9 and TRBJ1-3, is DTGVSQNPRHKITKRGQNVTFRCDPISEHNRLYWYRQTLGQGPEFLTYFQNEAQLEKSRLLSDRFSAERPKGSFSTLEIQRTEQGDSAMYLCASRGSPGNTIYFGEGSWLTVV.

This sequence joins TRBV18 and TRBJ1-1, with D unresolved. The germline V and J ends were trimmed by 2 bases and 1 base, with 17 bases remaining between them. This CDR3 has 17 residues. CDR1 KGHSH and CDR2 LQKENI come from the germline V gene. CDR3 DNA sequence: TGTGCCAGCTCACCAACGGGCGGGCCGAACCAGAACACTGAAGCTTTCTTT. Protein: CASSPTGGPNQNTEAFF.

The genes are TRBV6-1 and TRBJ2-1; possibly TRBD2 for D (6 bases). Trimming shortened V by 1 base and J by 5 bases, and 18 bases separated the two germline ends. The CDR3 is 17 amino acids. Per germline, CDR1 MNHNS and CDR2 SASEGT. CDR3 in amino acids: CASSEVVQRAGNNEQFF. The CDR3 DNA reads as TGTGCCAGCAGTGAAGTAGTACAGCGGGCGGGTAACAATGAGCAGTTCTTC.

This rearrangement joins TRBV7-9 to TRBJ1-1, with D possibly matching TRBD1 (5 bases). V lost 2 bases and J lost 3, with 22 bases in between. Per the germline V gene, CDR1 is SEHNR and CDR2 is FQNEAQ (reference sequence). The CDR3 has 18 amino acids. CDR3 DNA: TGTGCCAGCAGCTTAAGCAGGGACTCCCTCCTATCGGACACTGAAGCTTTCTTT. This sequence encodes CASSLSRDSLLSDTEAFF.

The J gene is TRBJ2-7, the V gene TRBV9, with D possibly TRBD2 on 6 matching bases. Trimming cost V 0 bases and J 4 bases, with 17 bases left between them. Per the germline V gene, CDR1 is SGDLS and CDR2 is YYNGEE. The CDR3 is 16 amino acids. CDR3 protein: CASSVGPGVNAYEQYF. The CDR3 bases are TGTGCCAGCAGCGTAGGTCCGGGGGTAAATGCTTACGAGCAGTACTTC.

This clone was seen only once. This chain joins TRBV6-6 and TRBJ1-5; maybe TRBD1 (6 bases). Trimming pared 8 bases from V and 4 bases from J, leaving 12 bases between. This CDR3 contains 13 residues. Germline V CDR1 and CDR2: MNHNY, SVGAGI (reference sequence). This CDR3 reads CASLRGSNQPQHF. CDR3 nucleotide sequence: TGTGCCAGCCTTAGGGGGTCAAATCAGCCCCAGCATTTT.